A single sample is the source of the 27 T cell receptor beta chains below, sequenced in a study of cytomegalovirus exposure and HLA in healthy donors (dated by TCRdb to 2016 to 2017). The library relied on the immunoSEQ multiplex PCR assay. In TCRdb, the immuneACCESS table is reduced to in-frame sequences with V and J assigned. These tables do not hold every clone; where another copy was compared, an unresolved V gene accounts for under half, and the others remain unexplained. The sample includes about 140,000 clones, with 70% to 90% observed a single time. The leading ten clones occupy 7.9% of the sample. Specimen: PBMCs. These receptors were obtained from a woman in her late teens or twenties in good health and CMV-seropositive.

CDR3 loop: CASSSFVGGPSNQPQHF. In DNA form, the CDR3 reads TGTGCCAGCAGTTCCTTCGTGGGGGGGCCTAGCAATCAGCCCCAGCATTTT. This chain connects TRBV28 to TRBJ1-5; perhaps TRBD1 as D (6 bases). This CDR3 is built from 17 residues. The V gene's germline CDR1 is MDHEN and CDR2 SYDVKM. Deletions cut 4 bases from V and 0 bases from J, with 16 bases between.

The rearrangement joins TRBV19 to TRBJ1-1; D ambiguous. V shed 2 bases and J shed 4 bases, with 11 bases lying between them. This CDR3 is built from 14 residues. The germline V gene has CDR1 LNHDA and CDR2 SQIVND (reference sequence). For the CDR3, the DNA is TGTGCCAGTAGTATAATCTCTTCGGTCACTGAAGCTTTCTTT. This translates into CASSIISSVTEAFF.

The chain joins TRBV19 to TRBJ1-5; 8 nucleotides line up with TRBD1. This CDR3 contains 14 residues. Germline CDR1 reads LNHDA; CDR2 reads SQIVND (reference sequence). Unmatched junction bases numbered 7, after V lost 5 bases and J lost 7 bases. CDR3 sequence (DNA): TGTGCCAGTAGTGCTCGGACAGGGATACAGCCCCAGCATTTT. Translated: CASSARTGIQPQHF.

The chain has TRBV5-1 and TRBJ2-3, with D perhaps TRBD1 (6 bases). The CDR3 contains 15 residues. V lost 4 bases to trimming and J lost 4 bases, with 16 bases between them. The V gene's germline CDR1 is SGHRS and CDR2 YFSETQ. This CDR3 is CASSEHRVRADTQYF. In DNA, the CDR3 is TGCGCCAGCAGCGAGCACAGGGTAAGGGCAGATACGCAGTATTTT.

This chain uses TRBV7-3 with TRBJ2-3; a weak D match, TRBD2 (5 bases). Germline CDR1 reads SGHTA; CDR2 reads FQGTGA. The CDR3 is 15 amino acids. Trimming stripped 4 bases from V and 4 bases from J, with 15 bases between. This CDR3 is CASSSTGLRADTQYF. DNA for the CDR3: TGTGCCAGCAGCTCCACCGGACTCCGCGCAGATACGCAGTATTTT. Based on the CDR3 plus reference TRBV7-3 and TRBJ2-3, the full variable domain is GAGVSQTPSNKVTEKGKYVELRCDPISGHTALYWYRQSLGQGPEFLIYFQGTGAADDSGLPNDRFFAVRPEGSVSTLKIQRTERGDSAVYLCASSSTGLRADTQYFGPGTRLTVL.

The V call is TRBV9, the J call TRBJ1-3; TRBD1 matches at 12 bases. Germline V gene sequence: CDR1 SGDLS, CDR2 YYNGEE. This CDR3 has 16 residues. V gave up 2 bases and J gave up 3 bases; unmatched junction bases: 3. This CDR3 reads CASSVGTGGGGNTIYF. DNA of the CDR3: TGTGCCAGCAGCGTCGGGACAGGGGGCGGTGGAAACACCATATATTTT.

The chain combines TRBV5-1 with TRBJ1-1; the D gene is possibly TRBD1 (5 bases). CDR1 SGHRS and CDR2 YFSETQ come from the germline V gene. This CDR3 has 12 residues. V shed 1 base and J shed 5 bases, with 6 bases lying between them. This CDR3 is CASSLRGTEAFF. Written as DNA, the CDR3 is TGCGCCAGCAGCTTGCGGGGGACTGAAGCTTTCTTT.

The chain has TRBV6-1 and TRBJ1-1, with D maybe TRBD1 (6 bases). Trimming stripped 7 bases from V and 0 bases from J, with 12 bases between. Germline V gives CDR1 MNHNS, CDR2 SASEGT. This CDR3 is built from 14 residues. CDR3: CASIRDTLNTEAFF. The CDR3 region has the DNA TGTGCCAGCATCCGGGACACCCTGAACACTGAAGCTTTCTTT.

The chain joins TRBV7-2 to TRBJ1-2; 7 positions agree with TRBD1. The ends lost 5 bases at V and 4 bases at J; junction bases unmatched: 4. CDR1 and CDR2 from the germline V gene are SGHTA and FQGNSA. The CDR3 runs to 13 residues. The CDR3 DNA reads TGTGCCAGCAGCGCACAGGGGTTCTATGGCTACACCTTC. Amino acid sequence: CASSAQGFYGYTF.

This clone was observed a few times. The chain recombines TRBV6-1 with TRBJ1-1; perhaps TRBD1 as D (5 bases). V lost 8 bases, J lost 1 base, and 17 bases lay in between. CDR3 length: 15 residues. Germline CDR1 reads MNHNS; CDR2 reads SASEGT. CDR3 DNA sequence: TGTGCCAGCGAGCGGGACGGGACTCAGAACACTGAAGCTTTCTTT. This gives the protein CASERDGTQNTEAFF.

This clone has only a few counts. The V gene is TRBV7-2, the J gene TRBJ2-3, with 8 bases lining up with TRBD2. The CDR3 covers 14 residues. Germline V gene lookup returns CDR1 SGHTA and CDR2 FQGNSA. Unmatched junction bases numbered 5, after V lost 5 bases and J lost 4 bases. This CDR3 reads CASSGLAPPDTQYF. The CDR3, as DNA: TGTGCCAGCAGCGGACTAGCTCCCCCAGATACGCAGTATTTT.

The chain links TRBV6-5 to TRBJ2-1, with D maybe TRBD2 (6 bases). Trimming removed 7 bases from V and 6 bases from J, with 16 bases in between. This CDR3 contains 14 residues. Germline CDR1 and CDR2: MNHEY and SVGAGI. CDR3 sequence (DNA): TGTGCCAGCACCGGGCGGGGAATCTTCAATGAGCAGTTCTTC. As protein: CASTGRGIFNEQFF.

The count of this clone is one. The J gene is TRBJ2-3, the V gene TRBV19; 8 nucleotides align to TRBD2. J gave up 0 bases and V 0 bases, and 5 bases lay outside the gene matches. The CDR3 has 17 amino acids. Germline CDR1 and CDR2: LNHDA and SQIVND (reference sequence). CDR3 in DNA: TGTGCCAGTAGTATAGATGGCGGACTAGCCAGCACAGATACGCAGTATTTT. This encodes CASSIDGGLASTDTQYF.

The rearrangement joins TRBV5-1 to TRBJ1-2; 10 bases match TRBD1. Germline trimming cut 0 bases from V and 4 bases from J; bases unmatched to any gene: 6. This CDR3 contains 16 residues. The V gene's germline CDR1 is SGHRS and CDR2 YFSETQ. Here the CDR3 reads CASSLANRQGAYGYTF. The DNA of the CDR3 is TGCGCCAGCAGCTTGGCCAACAGACAGGGGGCCTATGGCTACACCTTC.

This rearrangement joins TRBV5-1 to TRBJ2-4, with TRBD2 as a possible D gene (6 bases). The CDR3 totals 13 residues. Germline CDR1 is SGHRS and CDR2 is YFSETQ. Trimming took 4 bases from V and 9 from J, leaving 14 bases between them. The CDR3 coding sequence is TGCGCCAGCAGCAGGGACTCCGCCTTCATTCAGTACTTC. Translated: CASSRDSAFIQYF.

The chain recombines TRBV6-1 with TRBJ2-7; D call uncertain. Germline CDR1 MNHNS, CDR2 SASEGT. Deletions cut 1 base from V and 5 bases from J, with 6 bases between. The CDR3 loop spans 12 amino acids. This CDR3 reads CASSEDNNEQYF. CDR3 DNA sequence: TGTGCCAGCAGTGAAGACAACAACGAGCAGTACTTC.

The chain employs TRBV28 and TRBJ2-1; no firm D call. CDR3 length: 12 residues. Trimming cost V 7 bases and J 2 bases, with 6 bases left between them. Germline CDR1 and CDR2: MDHEN and SYDVKM. This CDR3 reads CASTPAYNEQFF. DNA for the CDR3: TGTGCCAGCACCCCCGCCTACAATGAGCAGTTCTTC.

V is TRBV4-1 and J is TRBJ2-5, with 7 bases matching TRBD1. The J segment lost 2 bases and the V segment lost 3 bases, leaving 6 bases of the junction unmatched. Germline V lookup: CDR1 MGHRA, CDR2 YSYEKL. The CDR3 is 15 amino acids. This CDR3 is CASSQAGGGQETQYF. In DNA form, the CDR3 reads TGCGCCAGCAGCCAGGCAGGGGGTGGACAAGAGACCCAGTACTTC.

This clone was counted a single time. V gene TRBV10-1 combines with J gene TRBJ1-2, with D tentatively TRBD1 (5 bases). Germline assignment: CDR1 WNHNN and CDR2 SYGVQD (reference sequence). V shed 6 bases and J shed 7 bases, with 21 bases lying between them. The CDR3 runs 15 residues. CDR3 loop: CASRRQGSVHCGYTF. CDR3 nucleotide sequence: TGCGCCAGCAGGAGGCAGGGTTCTGTCCACTGTGGCTACACCTTC.

The chain combines TRBV28 with TRBJ1-2, with TRBD1 matching 9 bases. V trimming: 5 bases; J trimming: 1 base; junction bases outside the gene matches: 8. CDR1 is MDHEN, CDR2 SYDVKM, per germline. The CDR3 runs to 16 residues. CDR3 loop: CASSQIPGQGNYGYTF. CDR3 nucleotide sequence: TGTGCCAGCAGTCAGATCCCGGGACAGGGTAACTATGGCTACACCTTC.

The rearrangement uses TRBV4-3 and TRBJ1-4; TRBD1 matches at 7 bases. This CDR3 spans 17 amino acids. The junction had 5 bases not matched to a gene; V was cut back by 1 base and J by 0 bases. Per the germline V gene, CDR1 is LGHNA and CDR2 is YSLEER. The CDR3 DNA follows: TGCGCCAGCAGCCAAGGTGCCAGGGGGGCAACTAATGAAAAACTGTTTTTT. It encodes CASSQGARGATNEKLFF.

In nucleotides, the CDR3 is TGTGCCAGCAGCCCGCTGGCAGGGTTACAGCCCCAGCATTTT. It encodes CASSPLAGLQPQHF. The chain has TRBV7-9 and TRBJ1-5; weak D call: TRBD1 (5 bases). CDR3 length equals 14 residues. Per germline, CDR1 SEHNR and CDR2 FQNEAQ (reference sequence). Trimming pared 5 bases from V and 7 bases from J, leaving 15 bases between.

The V call is TRBV27, the J call TRBJ1-1; D unclear. The germline gives CDR1 MNHEY, CDR2 SMNVEV (reference sequence). The length of the CDR3 is 14 residues. The V gene lost 3 bases and the J gene lost 4 bases, with 12 bases spanning the gap. CDR3: CASSFYISGTEAFF. For the CDR3, the DNA is TGTGCCAGCAGTTTCTACATTTCGGGCACTGAAGCTTTCTTT.

J is TRBJ2-1 and V is TRBV6-1, with TRBD2 matching over 11 bases. Germline CDR1 MNHNS, CDR2 SASEGT. The CDR3 is 11 residues long. Here the CDR3 DNA reads TGTACTAGCGGGGGCAACAATGAGCAGTTCTTC. Translating gives CTSGGNNEQFF.

The V gene is TRBV5-1, the J gene TRBJ2-5, with D possibly being TRBD2 (6 bases). The CDR3 extends over 14 amino acids. V gave up 0 bases and J gave up 1 base, with 7 bases separating them. CDR1 and CDR2 (germline): SGHRS, YFSETQ. The CDR3 sequence is CASSLVGSQETQYF. The CDR3 coding sequence is TGCGCCAGCAGCTTGGTCGGGAGCCAAGAGACCCAGTACTTC. Variable domain in full (rest from reference TRBV5-1 and TRBJ2-5): KAGVTQTPRYLIKTRGQQVTLSCSPISGHRSVSWYQQTPGQGLQFLFEYFSETQRNKGNFPGRFSGRQFSNSRSEMNVSTLELGDSALYLCASSLVGSQETQYFGPGTRLLVL.

This clone has just a few counts. This chain uses TRBV28 with TRBJ1-2; the D gene is possibly TRBD1 (5 bases). CDR3 length: 12 residues. V lost 3 bases to trimming and J lost 9 bases, with 11 bases between them. Germline CDR1 and CDR2: MDHEN and SYDVKM. Here the CDR3 DNA reads TGTGCCAGCAGTTTGGGGGGTAGGAGCTACACCTTC. Translation gives CASSLGGRSYTF.

The CDR3 sequence: CAIRGTGTDTQYF. The CDR3 nucleotides read TGTGCCATCAGAGGGACAGGGACAGATACGCAGTATTTT. The rearrangement joins TRBV10-3 to TRBJ2-3; 9 bases align to TRBD1. Looked up from germline, CDR1 is ENHRY and CDR2 is SYGVKD. This CDR3 has 13 amino acids. After removal of 6 bases from V and 3 bases from J, the junction contained 1 base not matched to a gene.